The source of this T cell receptor (beta chain) is a study of cytomegalovirus exposure and HLA in healthy donors (TCRdb year 2017). Study-level background: A later analysis indicated that the 100 to 150 validation repertoires were generated on the platform also employed for the 670 or so repertoires of the first cohort. The study was designed to test whether signatures of past pathogen exposure could be identified by cataloging public T cell receptors. A separate validation cohort of 100 to 150 different subjects was used in addition to the roughly 640-subject first cohort. To predict cytomegalovirus infection status, the study combined high-throughput TCR immunosequencing, statistical association of individual TCRs with disease status, and machine learning. Overall results and qualifications from the work: Of the cluster scores, around 95% were above 0 in a later analysis, which found that TCRs clustered in the first cohort also tended to co-occur in the 110 or so validation repertoires. It was suggested by the authors that the approach could potentially be generalized to other disease states and immunological phenotypes. A few of the identified cytomegalovirus-associated TCR beta chains were confirmed in vitro to be specific for cytomegalovirus antigens. The classifier was reported to diagnose cytomegalovirus status with high specificity and sensitivity in both the original and validation cohorts. Across donors, most TCR sequences were observed very rarely, whereas some public TCRs were present in many individuals. A later analysis had no HLA typing for the validation cohort, so co-occurrence there was scored across all 130 or so repertoires. A total of 164 TCR beta chains were listed by the study as associated with cytomegalovirus.

The library was built by means of the immunoSEQ multiplex PCR assay. On the authors' methods: A statistical classification framework was developed to diagnose cytomegalovirus status using the catalog of TCR beta chain sequences. TCRdb provides this immuneACCESS table in a form limited to in-frame rearrangements. Some clones are lacking; in checked studies, under half of them reflect an unresolved V gene, and why the rest are absent is not known. D and trimming come from the DNA, and the V and J calls and clone size come from that table. The sample yields hundreds of thousands of clones; about nine tenths were counted once. Of the sample, about 2% is held by the ten largest clones. The donors belonged to the validation cohort of about 110 subjects, which was separate from the roughly 700-subject first cohort. The cysteine opens and the phenylalanine closes a CDR3 of 16 amino acids. Only the CDR3 DNA stays, 48 bases, in frame from base 1. From V the trimming removes 4 bases and from J it removes 6 bases, while the gene matches leave 10 bases of the junction unaccounted for. CDR1 and CDR2, per the germline V gene, are SGHRS and YFSETQ.

With regard to this clone: Its antigen has not been determined. No much larger clonotype is one base removed from it; base qualities were not supplied.

The V gene is TRBV5-1 and the J gene is TRBJ2-1, and 10 junction bases match TRBD2. The sequenced sample consisted of PBMCs. This TCR came from a woman between 18 and 30 years old in good health and CMV-seropositive. The encoded CDR3 is CASSRLAGVNFNEQFF. The nucleotide sequence is given as TGCGCCAGCAGCAGGCTAGCGGGAGTAAACTTCAATGAGCAGTTCTTC. This CDR3, with the reference TRBV5-1 and TRBJ2-1 proteins standing in past its ends, gives the full variable domain KAGVTQTPRYLIKTRGQQVTLSCSPISGHRSVSWYQQTPGQGLQFLFEYFSETQRNKGNFPGRFSGRQFSNSRSEMNVSTLELGDSALYLCASSRLAGVNFNEQFFGPGTRLTVL.